This is a list of T cell receptor delta chains from one sample in a study of delta chains in infants with herpesvirus infections. TCRdb made new clone calls on the RT-PCR reads using CATT. The sample records roughly 950 delta-chain clones, around 38% being singletons. This material consisted of peripheral blood, taken at time point 1 of longitudinal follow-up. The origin of the receptors is a human donor who was a Ugandan infant, either HIV-exposed or HIV-unexposed (not recorded which). Each CDR3 is given with its conserved first and last residue. The D gene is left open where the match is weak. Where a row states a size, it is once, few, many or the class of an expanded clone; other rows omit it.

V	D	size	J	CDR3	DNA
TRDV2	TRDD3	medium-sized	TRDJ3	CACDKVLGDPSWDTRQMFF	TGTGCCTGTGACAAAGTACTGGGGGACCCCTCCTGGGACACCCGACAGATGTTTTTC
TRDV2	TRDD3	.	TRDJ3	CACDTSFTGGSWDTRQMFF	TGTGCCTGTGACACCTCCTTTACTGGGGGCTCCTGGGACACCCGACAGATGTTTTTC
TRDV1	TRDD3	large	TRDJ1	CALGEACKGTGGFLTDKLIF	TGTGCTCTTGGGGAAGCGTGTAAAGGAACTGGGGGATTCCTTACCGATAAACTCATCTTT
TRDV2	TRDD3	large	TRDJ1	CACDTLDSPSYWGSNTDKLIF	TGTGCCTGTGACACCTTAGATTCCCCTTCGTACTGGGGGTCCAACACCGATAAACTCATCTTT
TRDV1	TRDD3	.	TRDJ1	CALGGTPWGWGIPDKLIF	TGTGCTCTTGGGGGGACGCCTTGGGGCTGGGGGATACCCGATAAACTCATCTTT
TRDV2	TRDD3	medium-sized	TRDJ1	CACDTLGDTTDKLIF	TGTGCCTGTGACACCCTGGGGGATACAACCGATAAACTCATCTTT
TRDV2	TRDD3	large	TRDJ3	CACDSGNWGPNSWDTRQMFF	TGTGCCTGTGACTCCGGGAACTGGGGGCCCAACTCCTGGGACACCCGACAGATGTTTTTC
TRDV1	.	large	TRDJ1	CALGELPGTGLYTDKLIF	TGTGCTCTTGGGGAACTACCAGGTACTGGGCTTTACACCGATAAACTCATCTTT
TRDV2	TRDD3	large	TRDJ2	CACDILGDTLTAQLFF	TGTGCCTGTGACATACTGGGGGATACTTTGACAGCACAACTCTTCTTT
TRAV38-2/DV8	.	few	TRDJ1	CAYRSWAKEEPPTDKLIF	TGTGCTTATAGGAGCTGGGCGAAGGAGGAACCACCCACCGATAAACTCATCTTT
TRDV1	TRDD2	medium-sized	TRDJ1	CALGDGLGLPNRGALITDKLIF	TGTGCTCTTGGGGACGGATTAGGCCTTCCTAATCGCGGGGCACTCATCACCGATAAACTCATCTTT
TRAV23/DV6	.	.	TRDJ1	CATGPSTGSTDKLIF	TGTGCCACCGGCCCGTCGACTGGCTCCACCGATAAACTCATCTTT
TRDV1	.	few	TRDJ1	CALGVWGGSTDKLIF	TGTGCTCTTGGGGTGTGGGGGGGCAGCACCGATAAACTCATCTTT
TRDV1	TRDD3	large	TRDJ1	CALGARPPYMYWGSGGLIF	TGTGCTCTTGGGGCCCGGCCTCCTTACATGTACTGGGGGAGCGGGGGACTCATCTTT
TRDV2	.	medium-sized	TRDJ3	CACDTAGRNSWDTRQMFF	TGTGCCTGTGACACAGCGGGACGAAACTCCTGGGACACCCGACAGATGTTTTTC
TRDV2	TRDD3	medium-sized	TRDJ3	CACDTLTGGYAKAASWDTRQMFF	TGTGCCTGTGACACCCTTACTGGGGGATACGCCAAGGCAGCCTCCTGGGACACCCGACAGATGTTTTTC
TRAV29/DV5	TRDD3	medium-sized	TRDJ1	CAASAKGGDTTDKLIF	TGTGCAGCAAGCGCGAAGGGGGGGGATACGACCGATAAACTCATCTTT
TRDV1	.	large	TRDJ1	CALGEPSPRRWGTDKLIF	TGTGCTCTTGGGGAACCTTCCCCTCGTCGGTGGGGCACCGATAAACTCATCTTT
TRDV2	TRDD3	few	TRDJ1	CACDPLGDSTDKLIF	TGTGCCTGTGACCCCTTGGGGGATTCCACCGATAAACTCATCTTT
TRDV2	.	large	TRDJ3	CACDTGSASSWDTRQMFF	TGTGCCTGTGACACCGGGTCCGCGAGCTCCTGGGACACCCGACAGATGTTTTTC
TRDV3	.	medium-sized	TRDJ1	CALKWGFTDKLIF	TGTGCCTTAAAATGGGGGTTCACCGATAAACTCATCTTT
TRDV1	TRDD2	.	TRDJ1	CALGEESLPTGSGGLFTDKLIF	TGTGCTCTTGGGGAAGAATCCCTTCCTACGGGGTCTGGGGGCCTCTTCACCGATAAACTCATCTTT
TRDV1	.	.	TRDJ1	CALGTSQRIAEGPYTDKLIF	TGTGCTCTTGGGACGTCCCAACGAATCGCGGAGGGCCCGTACACCGATAAACTCATCTTT
TRAV29/DV5	.	medium-sized	TRDJ1	CAAPVGIRLNTDKLIF	TGTGCAGCCCCCGTGGGTATACGGTTAAACACCGATAAACTCATCTTT
TRDV2	.	.	TRDJ1	CACDPARGYTDKLIF	TGTGCCTGTGACCCGGCTAGGGGATACACCGATAAACTCATCTTT
TRDV2	.	large	TRDJ3	CACDTASFNRDTRQMFF	TGTGCCTGTGACACCGCCTCCTTTAATAGGGACACCCGACAGATGTTTTTC
TRDV1	TRDD2	.	TRDJ1	CALGVFPFLRGGYTDKLIF	TGTGCTCTTGGGGTGTTTCCCTTCCTACGGGGGGGGTACACCGATAAACTCATCTTT
TRDV2	TRDD3	large	TRDJ3	CACDQWGTSSWDTRQMFF	TGTGCCTGTGACCAGTGGGGGACTAGCTCCTGGGACACCCGACAGATGTTTTTC
TRDV2	TRDD3	large	TRDJ3	CACDTVLGDTRSSWDTRQMFF	TGTGCCTGTGACACCGTACTGGGGGATACGCGGAGCTCCTGGGACACCCGACAGATGTTTTTC
TRDV1	TRDD3	.	TRDJ1	CALGERSAGGYYGGYTDKLIF	TGTGCTCTTGGGGAACGCAGCGCTGGGGGATACTACGGGGGGTACACCGATAAACTCATCTTT
TRDV2	TRDD3	large	TRDJ3	CACDTAGGISWDTRQMFF	TGTGCCTGTGACACCGCAGGGGGGATCTCCTGGGACACCCGACAGATGTTTTTC
TRDV2	TRDD3	medium-sized	TRDJ3	CACDTWGTSSWDTRQMFF	TGTGCCTGTGACACCTGGGGGACGAGCTCCTGGGACACCCGACAGATGTTTTTC
TRDV2	TRDD3	large	TRDJ3	CACDTAGGSSWDTRQMFF	TGTGCCTGTGACACCGCCGGGGGATCTTCCTGGGACACCCGACAGATGTTTTTC
TRDV2	TRDD3	medium-sized	TRDJ2	CACDTVGDILTAQLFF	TGTGCCTGTGACACCGTGGGGGATATTTTGACAGCACAACTCTTCTTT
TRDV1	TRDD3	large	TRDJ3	CALGEGDWGLSSWDTRQMFF	TGTGCTCTTGGGGAAGGGGACTGGGGGCTAAGCTCCTGGGACACCCGACAGATGTTTTTC
TRDV2	TRDD3	large	TRDJ3	CACDSGDWGSLPSWDTRQMFF	TGTGCCTGTGACTCCGGTGACTGGGGGTCCCTCCCCTCCTGGGACACCCGACAGATGTTTTTC
TRDV2	TRDD3	large	TRDJ3	CACDASQGDTPWDTRQMFF	TGTGCCTGTGACGCGTCTCAGGGGGATACGCCCTGGGACACCCGACAGATGTTTTTC